This T cell receptor beta chain emerged from a study of shared clonotypes between healthy human individuals. Overall study results and limits: Investigators expected sequencing depth to affect clonotype sharing among donors. The study's rarefaction showed incomplete sorted-subset sequencing despite large depth.

The run depth of the assay was deep. The protocol was immunoSEQ multiplex PCR, while the TCRdb copy is restricted to in-frame clones and leaves out a portion. The table shows 2,500,000 or so clones, with around 92% occurring only once. CDR3 length: 14 amino acids. Trimming removed 4 bases at V and 0 bases at J, with 10 bases between. Germline values: CDR1 SEHNR, CDR2 FQNEAQ (reference sequence). Comment on this clone: Its target is not known.

The chain carries TRBV7-9 and TRBJ2-7, with a weak D call TRBD2 (5 bases). This clonotype was obtained from a man between 18 and 35 years old in good health. Some clones in this sample may be carry-over from other donors' samples. Sequencing input: naive CD4+ T cells from PBMCs. Specified subset: CD45RA+ positively selected. The CDR3, as DNA: TGTGCCAGCAGCTCAGTTGGACTCTCCTACGAGCAGTACTTC. Translated, it gives CASSSVGLSYEQYF.